One sample yielded the 18 T cell receptor beta chains listed below, sequenced in a study of human versus mouse CDR3 diversity and MHC coevolution. The assay was immunoSEQ multiplex PCR, and TCRdb's table has in-frame clones only and misses some. The sample includes 80,000 or so clones, 85% to 95% of them seen just once. Sequences were obtained from naive CD4+ T cells from blood. The subset is: CD45RO-negative CD62L-positive naive CD4 T cells. The receptors come from a person aged 30-69 years in good health.

The rearrangement joins TRBV6-1 to TRBJ2-7, with TRBD2 identical over 11 bases. With 4 bases clipped from V and 2 bases from J, the junction kept 4 bases outside the gene matches. Looked up from germline, CDR1 is MNHNS and CDR2 is SASEGT. The CDR3 sequence is 15 residues long. The CDR3 sequence: CASSGGSGRAYEQYF. CDR3 DNA sequence: TGTGCCAGCAGTGGGGGTAGCGGGAGGGCCTACGAGCAGTACTTC.

The genes are TRBV10-3 and TRBJ2-7; 9 positions match TRBD1. In germline, CDR1 is ENHRY, CDR2 SYGVKD. The ends lost 2 bases at V and 5 bases at J; junction bases unmatched: 7. This CDR3 spans 15 amino acids. CDR3 coding DNA: TGTGCCATCAGTGAGGCTGGGACAGGGTCCCACGAGCAGTACTTC. Protein product: CAISEAGTGSHEQYF.

J is TRBJ2-7 and V is TRBV6-1; D is ambiguous. Germline-derived CDR1 and CDR2 are MNHNS and SASEGT. The CDR3 runs 11 residues. V was shortened by 3 bases and J by 3 bases, with 3 bases between the two germline ends. In DNA, the CDR3 is TGTGCCAGCAGTGACGTCTACGAGCAGTACTTC. This sequence encodes CASSDVYEQYF.

V usage is TRBV9 and J usage is TRBJ2-1, with D perhaps matching TRBD1 (5 bases). In germline, CDR1 is SGDLS, CDR2 YYNGEE. Trimming removed 5 bases from V and 6 bases from J, with 15 bases in between. The CDR3 length is 14 residues. The CDR3 region has the DNA TGTGCCAGCAGGCCAGGGATAACCACCAATGAGCAGTTCTTC. The encoded protein is CASRPGITTNEQFF. Full variable domain (rest looked up from reference TRBV9 and TRBJ2-1): DSGVTQTPKHLITATGQRVTLRCSPRSGDLSVYWYQQSLDQGLQFLIQYYNGEERAKGNILERFSAQQFPDLHSELNLSSLELGDSALYFCASRPGITTNEQFFGPGTRLTVL.

The chain links TRBV7-3 to TRBJ2-1; 8 bases fit TRBD2. Germline lookup yields CDR1 SGHTA and CDR2 FQGTGA. This CDR3 spans 17 amino acids. Germline trimming cut 1 base from V and 7 bases from J; bases unmatched to any gene: 12. The CDR3 sequence is CASSLSRGTSSFNEQFF. The CDR3 bases are TGTGCCAGCAGCTTAAGTAGGGGGACTAGTAGTTTTAATGAGCAGTTCTTC.

This clone has only a few counts. The J gene is TRBJ1-3, the V gene TRBV19; D might be TRBD1 (5 bases). V was cut by 7 bases and J by 2 bases, with 18 bases left in between. The length of the CDR3 is 16 residues. Germline loops: CDR1 LNHDA, CDR2 SQIVND (reference sequence). The CDR3 reads CASTPQSGGTGNTIYF. CDR3 bases: TGTGCCAGTACTCCCCAGTCGGGGGGGACTGGAAACACCATATATTTT.

The rearrangement links TRBV6-6 to TRBJ1-4; 11 bases match TRBD1. CDR3 size: 15 residues. With V trimmed by 4 bases and J by 8 bases, 6 bases remained unmatched. The germline CDR1 and CDR2 sequences are MNHNY and SVGAGI (reference sequence). CDR3 bases: TGTGCCAGCAGTTCGTCCGGGACAGGGGGGGAAAAACTGTTTTTT. Translation: CASSSSGTGGEKLFF.

The chain combines TRBV6-1 with TRBJ2-1, with 13 positions matching TRBD2. Trimming took 6 bases from V and 7 from J; bases not matched to a gene: 6. Germline V lookup: CDR1 MNHNS, CDR2 SASEGT. This CDR3 has 15 residues. CDR3 nucleotides: TGTGCCAGCAGAACCCGGACTAGCGGGGGTAATGAGCAGTTCTTC. It codes for CASRTRTSGGNEQFF.

The V call is TRBV7-2, the J call TRBJ1-2; weak D call: TRBD1 (5 bases). Trimming removed 5 bases at V and 4 bases at J, with 17 bases between. The length of the CDR3 is 15 residues. Germline assignment: CDR1 SGHTA and CDR2 FQGNSA. In DNA form, the CDR3 reads TGTGCCAGCAGCCCCTGGGGGGTTGGAGCCTATGGCTACACCTTC. It yields the protein CASSPWGVGAYGYTF.

V usage is TRBV5-1 and J usage is TRBJ2-1; D is unresolved. Trimming left V 0 bases short and J 3 bases short, with 10 bases between. The CDR3 length is 15 residues. Germline CDR1 is SGHRS and CDR2 is YFSETQ. The CDR3 DNA reads as TGCGCCAGCAGCTTGGGAGGCTCCGACTACAATGAGCAGTTCTTC. Its translation is CASSLGGSDYNEQFF.

The genes are TRBV28 and TRBJ2-7; D is unclear. From germline, CDR1 is MDHEN and CDR2 SYDVKM. The V end lost 8 bases, the J end lost 0 bases, and 11 bases lay between the germline ends. The CDR3 is 13 amino acids. This chain's CDR3 is CASGDGNSYEQYF. The CDR3 nucleotides are TGTGCCAGCGGAGATGGAAACTCCTACGAGCAGTACTTC.

The chain is built from TRBV5-5 and TRBJ1-2; a weak D match, TRBD1 (6 bases). V was trimmed by 0 bases and J by 7 bases, leaving 10 bases between them. CDR1 and CDR2 (germline): SGHKS, YYEKEE (reference sequence). CDR3 length equals 13 residues. DNA of the CDR3: TGTGCCAGCAGCTTGGACAGGGCCCTTGGCTACACCTTC. This translates into CASSLDRALGYTF.

V is TRBV19 and J is TRBJ1-5, with D possibly being TRBD1 (5 bases). The CDR3 spans 13 residues. V was trimmed by 7 bases and J by 9 bases, leaving 16 bases between them. Per the germline V gene, CDR1 is LNHDA and CDR2 is SQIVND (reference sequence). The CDR3 region has the DNA TGTGCCAGTACCAGGGAAATTATTTCGCCCCAGCATTTT. It specifies CASTREIISPQHF.

This clone is a singleton in its sample. Written as DNA, the CDR3 is TGTGCCAGCACTATAAGGGGGCGCGGGGCCGGGGAGCTGTTTTTT. Amino acids: CASTIRGRGAGELFF. The chain is built from TRBV6-4 and TRBJ2-2, with a possible D match to TRBD1 (7 bases). Germline CDR1 reads MRHNA; CDR2 reads SNTAGT. V was pared by 7 bases and J by 6 bases, with 18 bases between. The CDR3 contains 15 residues.

V and J are TRBV11-2 and TRBJ1-2; D perhaps matches TRBD1 (6 bases). V was pared by 5 bases and J by 6 bases, with 13 bases between. Per germline, CDR1 SGHAT and CDR2 FQNNGV. CDR3 size: 13 residues. CDR3 nucleotides: TGTGCCAGCAGCCCATCGCACAGGGATGGCTACACCTTC. As protein: CASSPSHRDGYTF.

The rearrangement uses TRBV30 and TRBJ1-4; D is possibly TRBD1 (5 bases). The germline V gene has CDR1 GTSNPN and CDR2 SVGIG (reference sequence). The length of the CDR3 is 13 residues. V dropped 2 bases and J dropped 9 bases, with 13 bases sitting between them. The CDR3, as DNA: TGTGCCTGGAGTACAGGCCACGGGCAAAAACTGTTTTTT. Translated, it gives CAWSTGHGQKLFF.

This clone has just one count. This sequence joins TRBV7-6 and TRBJ2-5, with 13 nucleotides matching TRBD2. Judging by the DNA end, TRBJ2-7 fits better; the J call may be wrong. Germline V gene data show CDR1 as SGHVS and CDR2 as FNYEAQ. The CDR3 extends over 17 amino acids. The CDR3 sequence: CASSKLAGGPLTHEQYF. The DNA of the CDR3 is TGTGCCAGCAGCAAACTAGCGGGAGGGCCCCTTACGCACGAGCAGTACTTC.

The chain has TRBV7-2 and TRBJ2-7, with 9 bases that match TRBD2. The CDR3 totals 17 residues. V lost 2 bases, J lost 0 bases, and 8 bases stayed unmatched. Per the germline V gene, CDR1 is SGHTA and CDR2 is FQGNSA. The CDR3 is CASSLPLAGLYSYEQYF. The CDR3, as DNA: TGTGCCAGCAGCTTACCGCTAGCGGGGTTGTACTCCTACGAGCAGTACTTC.